This T cell receptor (beta chain) was sequenced for a study of beta chain features in type 1 diabetes listed by TCRdb under 2018. For the wider study: Mean age, gender distribution, total cell number and subset yield were not different between patients and healthy donors. A total of 107,917,701 sorted cells were examined across all samples, and a strong correlation was observed between cell number per subset and RNA yield. In the study, TCRB repertoires of sorted circulating CD4+ T cell subsets from recently diagnosed type 1 diabetes patients were compared with those of matched healthy donors. Regulatory and stem cell-like memory subsets were obtained from only 8 patients and roughly eight healthy donors, while naive and central memory subsets were obtained from all 30 or so donors. Broader findings and caveats from the paper: Sequencing cDNA rather than genomic DNA could over-represent highly expressing activated cells, although activation and CD3 levels did not differ between groups. Naive, central memory and regulatory TCRB repertoires appeared more similar among patients than among healthy donors. At VDJ recombination sites, type 1 diabetes patients had fewer insertions and more deleted nucleotides, which implies abnormalities in thymic rearrangement. Shorter templates might have been favored by PCR, but patient and control samples were amplified and corrected together, so both groups would have been affected equally by any skew. Because the HLA sub-analyses included only small numbers of individuals, any influence of HLA type on TCRB rearrangement was left unresolved. Type 1 diabetes patients showed a moderate but significant shortening of TCRB CDR3 length in all four CD4+ subsets.

Each donor gave one peripheral blood draw, averaging approximately 110 mL, which was collected into heparinised tubes. A BD FACSAria II was used to sort naive, central memory, regulatory and stem cell-like memory CD4+ T cells with a panel that included CD45RO, CCR7, CD25, CD127, CD95 and CD27. Every sorted population had a purity above 95%. PBMCs were isolated right away by Lymphoprep density gradient centrifugation and were stained directly, without culture. To minimize batch effects, samples were stained and sorted in pairs, one healthy donor with one patient per experiment. This clone came up many times. It lacks a known antigen. Within one base of it there is no much larger clone, and no base qualities were kept. Relative to germline, V is 0 bases shorter and J is 5 bases shorter, with 11 bases between their ends. CDR1 and CDR2, looked up from the germline V gene, are LGHNA and YNFKEQ. Spanning cysteine to phenylalanine, the CDR3 consists of 15 amino acids. The entry retains the CDR3 DNA only, 45 bases that are in frame from base 1.

All of the isolated RNA was reverse transcribed with the High Capacity cDNA Reverse Transcription Kit, so expressed TCRB transcripts were sequenced. Deep immunoSEQ sequencing was performed on naive, central memory and regulatory T cell samples, with an average of roughly 3.6 million total reads per sample. Sorted cells were lysed in RLT buffer and RNA was extracted with DNase-treated RNeasy Micro or Mini kits, depending on cell number. To prevent cross-contamination, each cell subset was processed individually, whereas patient and healthy donor samples were processed jointly. Using the immunoSEQ multiplex PCR, TCRB sequences were amplified from cDNA into 87-bp fragments spanning the CDR3 region. Amplicons were sequenced on the Illumina HiSeq platform. The study's processing was this. PCR bias was computationally corrected using synthetic template baselines, reads within Hamming distance 2 were collapsed, and singletons that could not be merged were discarded. By aligning reads against IMGT, V, D and J genes, CDR3 length, and insertions or deletions at six rearrangement sites were assigned. Clonotype counts were normalized to sorted cell number within each subset before computing true diversity and Gini coefficients with the tcR R package. The overlap coefficient, calculated on TCRB nucleotide sequences, was used to measure repertoire sharing. In TCRdb, the immuneACCESS table is reduced to in-frame sequences with V and J assigned. These tables do not hold every clone; where another copy was compared, an unresolved V gene accounts for under half, and the others remain unexplained. That table is the source of V, J and clone size, and D and trimming were worked out from the DNA. The table for this sample lists about 160,000 clones; approximately 8% of them were counted only once. 0.94% of the sample goes to the ten largest clones.

The rearranged segments are TRBV4-2 and TRBJ2-1; 5 matching bases give a weak D call of TRBD2. Input material: central memory CD4+ T cells from blood. The clonotype was recovered from a woman aged 40 to 50 with type 1 diabetes. The base sequence is TGTGCCAGCAGCCAAGATGGAGGTCCGAACAATGAGCAGTTCTTC. This is translated as CASSQDGGPNNEQFF.